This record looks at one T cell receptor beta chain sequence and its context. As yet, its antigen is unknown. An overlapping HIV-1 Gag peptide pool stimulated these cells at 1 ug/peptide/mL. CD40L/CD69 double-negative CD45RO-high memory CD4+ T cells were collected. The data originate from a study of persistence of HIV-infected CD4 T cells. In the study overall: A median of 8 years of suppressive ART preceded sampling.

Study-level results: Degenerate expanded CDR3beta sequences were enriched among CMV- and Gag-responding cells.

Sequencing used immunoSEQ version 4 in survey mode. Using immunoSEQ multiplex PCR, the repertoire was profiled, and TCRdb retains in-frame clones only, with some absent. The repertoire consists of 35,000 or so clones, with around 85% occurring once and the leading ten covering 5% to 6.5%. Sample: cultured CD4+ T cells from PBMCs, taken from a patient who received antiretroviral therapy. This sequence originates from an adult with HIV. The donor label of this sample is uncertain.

The CDR3 DNA follows: TGTGCCACCAGTGATTTGAGGACAGGGGGCAGGACCGGGGAGCTGTTTTTT. This gives the protein CATSDLRTGGRTGELFF. V usage is TRBV24-1 and J usage is TRBJ2-2, with 11 bases identical to TRBD1. This CDR3 contains 17 residues. The V gene end was trimmed by 0 bases and the J gene end by 5 bases; junction bases not matched to a gene: 4. Germline V CDR1 and CDR2: KGHDR, SFDVKD.